The T cell receptor (beta chain) described here comes from a study of regulatory T cells in long-lasting Graves disease. Many counts were recorded for this clonotype. As yet, its antigen is unknown. Germline V gives CDR1 SNHLY, CDR2 FYNNEI. There are 13 residues in the CDR3. Trimming pared 5 bases from V and 4 bases from J, leaving 8 bases between. Both iRepertoire HTBI primers and Arm-PCR of CDR3 regions were used to build the TCR beta libraries. TCRdb reprocessed the multiplex PCR reads via MiXCR and lists one record per CDR3 protein. Of about 200,000 distinct CDR3 sequences listed, around 19% are singletons. Study-level results: With persistent disease, TRBV28, TRBJ1-2 and TRBJ2-5 were the favored segments. New patients shared more than 950 public clonotypes, and persistent patients shared more, with under 3,000.

The time point denotes: newly diagnosed GD, antithyroid drugs for less than 3 months. With RNA extracted from PBMCs as input, the TCR library was made. These data are also associated with another study on T cells in Graves' hyperthyroidism and ophthalmopathy. That report adds: Every diagnosis used clinical symptoms, serum thyroxine and TRAb, thyroid ultrasound and orbital computed tomography.

This chain links TRBV2 with TRBJ2-2; D not resolved. This TCR derives from a woman aged 25-40 years with Graves disease. Sequenced here: peripheral blood mononuclear cells (PBMCs), sampled at new diagnosis, from a patient treated with antithyroid drugs. Written as DNA, the CDR3 is TGTGCCAGCAGTAAAACCCGCACCGGGGAGCTGTTTTTT. It codes for CASSKTRTGELFF.